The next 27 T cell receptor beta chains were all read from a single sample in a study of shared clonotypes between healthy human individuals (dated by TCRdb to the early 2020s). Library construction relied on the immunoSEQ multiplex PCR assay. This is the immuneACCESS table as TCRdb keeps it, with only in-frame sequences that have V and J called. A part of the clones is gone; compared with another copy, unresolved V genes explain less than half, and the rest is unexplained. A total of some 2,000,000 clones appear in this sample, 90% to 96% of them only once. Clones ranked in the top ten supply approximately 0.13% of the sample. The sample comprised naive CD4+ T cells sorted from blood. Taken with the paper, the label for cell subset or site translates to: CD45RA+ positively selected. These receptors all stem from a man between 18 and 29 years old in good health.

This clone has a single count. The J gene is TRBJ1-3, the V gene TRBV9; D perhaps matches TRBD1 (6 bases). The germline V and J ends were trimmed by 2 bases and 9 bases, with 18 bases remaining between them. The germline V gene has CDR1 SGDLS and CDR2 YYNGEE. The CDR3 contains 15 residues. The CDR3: CASSVRDTNPTTIYF. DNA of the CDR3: TGTGCCAGCAGCGTCAGGGACACCAACCCCACCACCATATATTTT.

The CDR3 is CAISDSPQDSGNTIYF. DNA for the CDR3: TGTGCCATCAGTGATTCCCCACAGGACTCTGGAAACACCATATATTTT. This chain joins TRBV10-3 and TRBJ1-3; tentative D call: TRBD1 (5 bases). This CDR3 spans 16 amino acids. CDR1 is ENHRY, CDR2 SYGVKD, per germline. V dropped 3 bases and J dropped 0 bases, with 12 bases sitting between them.

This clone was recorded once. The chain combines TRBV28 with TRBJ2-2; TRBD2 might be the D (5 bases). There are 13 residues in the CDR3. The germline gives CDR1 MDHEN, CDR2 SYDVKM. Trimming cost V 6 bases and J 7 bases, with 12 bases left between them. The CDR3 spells CASRPPGNGELFF. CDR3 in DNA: TGTGCCAGCAGACCTCCCGGGAACGGGGAGCTGTTTTTT.

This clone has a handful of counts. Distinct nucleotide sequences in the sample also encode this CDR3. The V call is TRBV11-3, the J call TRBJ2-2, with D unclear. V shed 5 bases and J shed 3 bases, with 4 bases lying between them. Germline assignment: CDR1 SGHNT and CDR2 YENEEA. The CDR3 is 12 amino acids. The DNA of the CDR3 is TGTGCCAGCAGCCCCGACACCGGGGAGCTGTTTTTT. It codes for CASSPDTGELFF.

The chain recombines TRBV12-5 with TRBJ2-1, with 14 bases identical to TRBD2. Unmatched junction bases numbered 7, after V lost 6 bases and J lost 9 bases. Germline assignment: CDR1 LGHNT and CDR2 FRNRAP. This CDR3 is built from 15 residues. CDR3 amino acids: CASGRLAGGLAEQFF. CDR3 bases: TGTGCTAGTGGCCGACTAGCGGGAGGGTTGGCTGAGCAGTTCTTC.

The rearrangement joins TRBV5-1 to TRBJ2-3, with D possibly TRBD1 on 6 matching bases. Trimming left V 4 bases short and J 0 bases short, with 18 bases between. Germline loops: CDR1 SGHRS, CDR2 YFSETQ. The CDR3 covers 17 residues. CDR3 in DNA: TGCGCCAGCAGCCGCGGAGAGGGGGATTCTAGCACAGATACGCAGTATTTT. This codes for CASSRGEGDSSTDTQYF.

In nucleotides, the CDR3 is TGCGCCAGCAGCCCCGACAGCCGCTATGGCTACACCTTC. It translates to CASSPDSRYGYTF. This chain joins TRBV5-1 and TRBJ1-2, with a possible D match to TRBD1 (5 bases). The V end lost 4 bases, the J end lost 4 bases, and 11 bases lay between the germline ends. Germline lookup yields CDR1 SGHRS and CDR2 YFSETQ. This CDR3 is built from 13 residues.

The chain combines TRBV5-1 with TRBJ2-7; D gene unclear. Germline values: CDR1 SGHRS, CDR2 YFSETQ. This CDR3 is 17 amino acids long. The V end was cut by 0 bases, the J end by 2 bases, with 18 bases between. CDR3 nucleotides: TGCGCCAGCAGCTTGGCCGAGTGGTCAGGCGTCGCCTACGAGCAGTACTTC. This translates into CASSLAEWSGVAYEQYF.

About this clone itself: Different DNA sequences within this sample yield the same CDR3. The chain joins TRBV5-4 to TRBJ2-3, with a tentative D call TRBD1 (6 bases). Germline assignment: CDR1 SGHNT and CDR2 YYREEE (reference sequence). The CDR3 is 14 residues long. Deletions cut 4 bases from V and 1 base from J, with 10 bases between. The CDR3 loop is CASSPGQRTDTQYF. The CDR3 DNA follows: TGTGCCAGCAGCCCGGGACAACGCACAGATACGCAGTATTTT.

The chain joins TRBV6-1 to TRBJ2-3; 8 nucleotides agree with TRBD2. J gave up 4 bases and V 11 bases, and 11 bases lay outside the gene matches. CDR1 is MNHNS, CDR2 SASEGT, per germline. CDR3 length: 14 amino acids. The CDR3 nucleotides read TGTGCCGGCCATCGGGGGGGGAGCGCAGATACGCAGTATTTT. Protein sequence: CAGHRGGSADTQYF.

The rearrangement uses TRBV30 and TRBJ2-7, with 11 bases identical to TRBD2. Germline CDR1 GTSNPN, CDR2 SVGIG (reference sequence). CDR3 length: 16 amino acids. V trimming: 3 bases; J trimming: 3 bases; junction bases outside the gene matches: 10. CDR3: CAWSPPGLAVGYEQYF. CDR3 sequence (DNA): TGTGCCTGGAGCCCCCCGGGACTAGCGGTGGGCTACGAGCAGTACTTC.

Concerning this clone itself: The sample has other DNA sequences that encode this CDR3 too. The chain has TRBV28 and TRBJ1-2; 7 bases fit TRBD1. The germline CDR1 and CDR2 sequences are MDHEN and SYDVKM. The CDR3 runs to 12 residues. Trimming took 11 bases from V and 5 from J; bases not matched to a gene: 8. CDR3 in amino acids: CASRGGRYGYTF. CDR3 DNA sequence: TGTGCCTCGAGAGGGGGCAGGTATGGCTACACCTTC.

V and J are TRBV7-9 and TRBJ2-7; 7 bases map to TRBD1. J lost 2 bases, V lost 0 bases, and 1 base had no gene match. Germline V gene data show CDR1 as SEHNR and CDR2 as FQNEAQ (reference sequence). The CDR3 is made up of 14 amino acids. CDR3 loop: CASSLARGTYEQYF. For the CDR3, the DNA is TGTGCCAGCAGCTTAGCCAGGGGGACCTACGAGCAGTACTTC.

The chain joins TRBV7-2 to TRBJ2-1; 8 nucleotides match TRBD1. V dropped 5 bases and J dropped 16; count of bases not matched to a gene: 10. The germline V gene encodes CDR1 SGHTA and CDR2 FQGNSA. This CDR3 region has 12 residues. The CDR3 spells CASSVGQGGSFF. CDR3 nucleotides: TGTGCCAGCAGCGTCGGACAGGGTGGGAGTTTCTTC. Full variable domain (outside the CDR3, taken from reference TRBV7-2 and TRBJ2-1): GAGVSQSPSNKVTEKGKDVELRCDPISGHTALYWYRQSLGQGLEFLIYFQGNSAPDKSGLPSDRFSAERTGGSVSTLTIQRTQQEDSAVYLCASSVGQGGSFFGPGTRLTVL.

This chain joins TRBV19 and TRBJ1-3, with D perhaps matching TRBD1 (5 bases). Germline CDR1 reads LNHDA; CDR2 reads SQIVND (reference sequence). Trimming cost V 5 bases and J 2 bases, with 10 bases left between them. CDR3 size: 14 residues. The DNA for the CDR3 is TGTGCCAGTAGTGTCCAGGGTGCTGGAAACACCATATATTTT. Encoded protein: CASSVQGAGNTIYF.

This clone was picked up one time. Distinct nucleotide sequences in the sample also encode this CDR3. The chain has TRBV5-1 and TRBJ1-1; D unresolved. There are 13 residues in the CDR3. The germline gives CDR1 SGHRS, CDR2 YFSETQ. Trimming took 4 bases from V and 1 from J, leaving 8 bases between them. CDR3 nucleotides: TGCGCCAGCAGCCCGGGAGGGAACACTGAAGCTTTCTTT. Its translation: CASSPGGNTEAFF.

This CDR3 is CASSSIGGNEQFF. The DNA of the CDR3 is TGTGCCAGTAGTTCTATAGGGGGAAATGAGCAGTTCTTC. The chain has TRBV19 and TRBJ2-1; D is possibly TRBD1 (6 bases). This CDR3 spans 13 amino acids. Per germline, CDR1 LNHDA and CDR2 SQIVND (reference sequence). Between the trimmed V and J ends, which lost 5 bases and 7 bases, there was a span of 12 bases.

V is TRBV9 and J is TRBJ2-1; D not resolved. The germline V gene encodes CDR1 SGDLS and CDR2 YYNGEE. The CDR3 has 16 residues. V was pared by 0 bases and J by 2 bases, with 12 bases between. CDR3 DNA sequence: TGTGCCAGCAGCGTAGGCTCGGCAGAAACCTACAATGAGCAGTTCTTC. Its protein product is CASSVGSAETYNEQFF.

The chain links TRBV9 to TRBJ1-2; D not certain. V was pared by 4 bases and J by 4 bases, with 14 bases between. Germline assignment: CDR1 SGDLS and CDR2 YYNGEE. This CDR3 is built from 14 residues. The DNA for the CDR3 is TGTGCCAGCAGCCCCAGTTCCCCGATCTATGGCTACACCTTC. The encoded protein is CASSPSSPIYGYTF.

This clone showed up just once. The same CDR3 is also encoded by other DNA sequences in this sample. CDR3 coding DNA: TGTGCCAGCTCATCAACAGGGGGCTCTGGAAACACCATATATTTT. This codes for CASSSTGGSGNTIYF. V usage is TRBV18 and J usage is TRBJ1-3; 8 nucleotides match TRBD1. Germline V gives CDR1 KGHSH, CDR2 LQKENI. The junction had 3 bases not matched to a gene; V was cut back by 5 bases and J by 0 bases. There are 15 residues in the CDR3.

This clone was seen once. The CDR3 sequence: CASSPTGTGLYGYTF. CDR3 coding DNA: TGTGCCAGCTCACCGACCGGGACAGGGCTTTATGGCTACACCTTC. The chain has TRBV18 and TRBJ1-2, with TRBD1 matching 9 bases. Unmatched junction bases numbered 7, after V lost 3 bases and J lost 5 bases. This CDR3 contains 15 residues. CDR1 KGHSH and CDR2 LQKENI come from the germline V gene.

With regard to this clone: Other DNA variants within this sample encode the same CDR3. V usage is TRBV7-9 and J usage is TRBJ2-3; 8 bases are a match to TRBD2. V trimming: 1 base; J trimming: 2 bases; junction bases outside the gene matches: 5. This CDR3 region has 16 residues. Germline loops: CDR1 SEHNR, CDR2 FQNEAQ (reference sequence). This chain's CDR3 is CASSLVLAGNTDTQYF. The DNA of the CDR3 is TGTGCCAGCAGCTTAGTTTTAGCGGGGAACACAGATACGCAGTATTTT.

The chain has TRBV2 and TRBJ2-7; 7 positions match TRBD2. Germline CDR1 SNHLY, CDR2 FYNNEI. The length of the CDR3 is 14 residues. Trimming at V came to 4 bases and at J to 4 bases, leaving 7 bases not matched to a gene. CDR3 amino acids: CASSGISGSYEQYF. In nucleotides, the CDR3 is TGTGCCAGCAGTGGGATTAGCGGGTCATACGAGCAGTACTTC.

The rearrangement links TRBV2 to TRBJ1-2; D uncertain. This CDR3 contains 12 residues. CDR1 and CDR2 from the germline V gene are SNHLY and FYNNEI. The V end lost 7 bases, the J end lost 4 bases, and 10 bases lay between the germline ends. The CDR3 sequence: CASIGTLYGYTF. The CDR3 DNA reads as TGTGCCAGCATAGGCACCCTCTATGGCTACACCTTC.

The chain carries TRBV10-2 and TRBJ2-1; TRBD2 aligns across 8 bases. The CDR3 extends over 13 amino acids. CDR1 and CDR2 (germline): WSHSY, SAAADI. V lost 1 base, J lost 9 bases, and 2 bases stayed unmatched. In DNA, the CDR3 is TGCGCCAGCAGTGAGTTGGCGGGAGGTGAGCAGTTCTTC. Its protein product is CASSELAGGEQFF.

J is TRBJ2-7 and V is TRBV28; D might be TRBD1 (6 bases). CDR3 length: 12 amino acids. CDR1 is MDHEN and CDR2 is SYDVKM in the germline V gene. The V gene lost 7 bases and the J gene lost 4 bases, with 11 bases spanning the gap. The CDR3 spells CASIGQLYEQYF. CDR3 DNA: TGTGCCAGCATTGGACAGTTGTACGAGCAGTACTTC.

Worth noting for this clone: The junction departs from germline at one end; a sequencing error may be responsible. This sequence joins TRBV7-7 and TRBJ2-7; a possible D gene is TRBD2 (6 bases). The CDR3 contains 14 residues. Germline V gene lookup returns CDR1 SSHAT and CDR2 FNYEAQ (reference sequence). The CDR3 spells CASSLLGGTSEQYF. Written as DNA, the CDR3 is TGTGCTAGCAGCTTGCTTGGAGGGACCAGCGAGCAGTACTTC.